This TCR beta chain was identified in a study of early T cells in non-severe SARS-CoV-2 infection. Looking at the study overall: Chains were unpaired, as sequencing was done on bulk RNA from unsorted whole blood.

CDR3 length: 15 amino acids. The germline CDR1 and CDR2 sequences are SGHTA and FQGNSA. Trimming cost V 2 bases and J 2 bases, with 10 bases left between them. TCRdb re-called the 5' RACE reads with MiXCR, one entry per CDR3 protein. The table records about 110,000 distinct CDR3 sequences, 9.5% to 13% of them present only once. The chain recombines TRBV7-2 with TRBJ1-5, with D uncertain. The sequenced material came from whole blood. The sequence derives from an adult who was a healthcare worker with PCR-confirmed SARS-CoV-2 infection or an uninfected control (not recorded which). This chain's CDR3 is CASSLRGLGNQPQHF. The CDR3 nucleotides are TGTGCCAGCAGCTTACGAGGGTTAGGCAATCAGCCCCAGCATTTT.